This TCR beta chain was identified in a study of blood T cells in healthy people across ages. The length of the CDR3 is 16 residues. Losses at the gene ends were 1 base for V and 5 bases for J; bases not matched to a gene: 7. Together with a sample-barcoded 5' primer, a J-beta primer mix was included in a second PCR lasting roughly 7 to 11 cycles. All cDNA molecules were each tagged by a template-switch adaptor with 12 random nucleotides. TCRdb redid the calling of the 5' RACE reads with MiXCR, one entry per CDR3 protein. The data show roughly 500,000 distinct CDR3 sequences, 27% seen once. This clonotype was counted a few times.

Sequencing input: blood. The gene calls are TRBV12-3 or TRBV12-4 and TRBJ2-1, with TRBD2 identical over 8 bases. The origin of this receptor is a woman between 65 and 79 years old in good health. The CDR3 region is CASSLGGGRQNNEQFF. Written as DNA, the CDR3 is TGTGCCAGCAGTTTAGGAGGCGGGAGGCAGAACAATGAGCAGTTCTTC.